These 29 T cell receptor beta chains share one sample of origin, sequenced in a study of graft-versus-host responses after intestinal transplantation. Using immunoSEQ multiplex PCR, the repertoire was profiled, and TCRdb retains in-frame clones only, with some absent. The sample includes roughly 9,400 clones, over 90% of them seen just once. This specimen consisted of PBMCs, obtained 8 days after intestinal transplant. Source of these receptors: a human patient who received an intestinal transplant, so some T cells may come from the graft donor.

This chain joins TRBV15 and TRBJ2-7, with D possibly TRBD2 on 6 matching bases. Germline CDR1 reads LNHNV; CDR2 reads YYDKDF (reference sequence). Trimming shortened V by 1 base and J by 2 bases, and 12 bases separated the two germline ends. The length of the CDR3 is 15 residues. DNA of the CDR3: TGTGCCACCAGCAGAGCCATCGCGGGACCCTACGAGCAGTACTTC. It is translated as CATSRAIAGPYEQYF.

This chain links TRBV7-9 with TRBJ2-1, with TRBD2 identical over 11 bases. J gave up 8 bases and V 5 bases, and 5 bases lay outside the gene matches. Germline V gives CDR1 SEHNR, CDR2 FQNEAQ (reference sequence). The CDR3 loop spans 14 amino acids. The CDR3 reads CASSQTSGDHEQFF. CDR3 nucleotides: TGTGCCAGCAGCCAGACTAGCGGGGACCATGAGCAGTTCTTC.

The chain joins TRBV5-6 to TRBJ1-5; possible D gene TRBD1, 6 bases. Trimming cost V 4 bases and J 3 bases, with 11 bases left between them. This CDR3 spans 14 amino acids. Germline V gives CDR1 SGHDT, CDR2 YYEEEE. In nucleotides, the CDR3 is TGTGCCAGCAGCCGGGACATGGACAATCAGCCCCAGCATTTT. It yields the protein CASSRDMDNQPQHF.

The chain couples TRBV7-6 to TRBJ2-5; 9 positions match TRBD1. The V segment lost 5 bases and the J segment 5 bases; nucleotides outside the gene matches: 9. Germline CDR1 reads SGHVS; CDR2 reads FNYEAQ. The CDR3 is 15 residues long. In nucleotides, the CDR3 is TGTGCCAGCAGCACCGGGACAGGGTTTTTCGAGACCCAGTACTTC. Protein product: CASSTGTGFFETQYF.

The chain carries TRBV4-1 and TRBJ2-5, with TRBD2 identical over 8 bases. V lost 4 bases and J lost 5; bases outside the gene matches: 9. The CDR3 has 15 amino acids. The germline V gene has CDR1 MGHRA and CDR2 YSYEKL. The CDR3 coding sequence is TGCGCCAGCAGCCGAACTGGCGGGGGGTCGGAGACCCAGTACTTC. As protein: CASSRTGGGSETQYF.

The V gene is TRBV5-1, the J gene TRBJ1-1; TRBD1 is a possible D gene (5 bases). Looked up from germline, CDR1 is SGHRS and CDR2 is YFSETQ. The CDR3 length is 17 residues. Trimming took off 3 bases at V and 1 base at J, with 19 bases between the two ends. CDR3 DNA sequence: TGCGCCAGCAGCTGGGGCCAGGGCCTCCTTGGGAACACTGAAGCTTTCTTT. Its translation is CASSWGQGLLGNTEAFF.

This chain joins TRBV11-2 and TRBJ2-5; D possibly corresponds to TRBD2 (6 bases). CDR1 and CDR2 (germline): SGHAT, FQNNGV. This CDR3 spans 15 amino acids. V was shortened by 4 bases and J by 2 bases, with 14 bases between the two germline ends. CDR3 sequence (DNA): TGTGCCAGCAGCTCGGCCGCGGCGGGGCAAGAGACCCAGTACTTC. This sequence encodes CASSSAAAGQETQYF.

The chain recombines TRBV9 with TRBJ1-1, with D possibly being TRBD1 (6 bases). V lost 2 bases and J 1 base, leaving 9 bases between the germline ends. This CDR3 has 14 residues. Germline lookup yields CDR1 SGDLS and CDR2 YYNGEE. The CDR3 nucleotides are TGTGCCAGCAGCGTTCAAGGGGGGAACACTGAAGCTTTCTTT. It translates to CASSVQGGNTEAFF.

The chain is built from TRBV29-1 and TRBJ2-1; 15 positions agree with TRBD2. The length of the CDR3 is 18 residues. Trimming cost V 7 bases and J 6 bases; bases outside gene matches: 16. Germline assignment: CDR1 SQVTM and CDR2 ANQGSEA. CDR3 sequence: CSAWPGTSGGLLLNEQFF. The CDR3 DNA reads as TGCAGCGCCTGGCCGGGGACTAGCGGGGGGCTCCTCCTCAATGAGCAGTTCTTC.

This clone was detected once. The V call is TRBV4-2, the J call TRBJ1-1; no clear D. Germline CDR1 is LGHNA and CDR2 is YNFKEQ. V dropped 0 bases and J dropped 6 bases, with 17 bases sitting between them. This CDR3 region has 16 residues. In DNA, the CDR3 is TGTGCCAGCAGCCAAGAATGGGGAACGATAAAGGCTGAAGCTTTCTTT. It yields the protein CASSQEWGTIKAEAFF.

This rearrangement joins TRBV28 to TRBJ2-7; D unclear. V lost 3 bases to trimming and J lost 0 bases, with 15 bases between them. CDR3 length: 16 amino acids. The germline CDR1 and CDR2 sequences are MDHEN and SYDVKM. Here the CDR3 reads CASSLGPGRLSYEQYF. CDR3 DNA sequence: TGTGCCAGCAGTTTGGGTCCGGGCCGCCTCTCCTACGAGCAGTACTTC.

V is TRBV6-6 and J is TRBJ1-6; the D gene is possibly TRBD1 (5 bases). Deletions cut 2 bases from V and 9 bases from J, with 11 bases between. CDR3 length equals 14 residues. Germline CDR1 is MNHNY and CDR2 is SVGAGI (reference sequence). Here the CDR3 DNA reads TGTGCCAGCAGTTACGGGGGTTTGGGTTCACCCCTCCACTTT. Residues: CASSYGGLGSPLHF.

The chain links TRBV15 to TRBJ2-1; the D call may be TRBD1 or TRBD2 (5 bases each). CDR1 LNHNV and CDR2 YYDKDF come from the germline V gene (reference sequence). The germline V and J ends were trimmed by 4 bases and 10 bases, with 14 bases remaining between them. The CDR3 runs 13 residues. This chain's CDR3 is CATSINLGPEQFF. DNA for the CDR3: TGTGCCACCAGCATCAACTTGGGACCCGAGCAGTTCTTC.

In its sample, this clone was seen once. The V call is TRBV10-3, the J call TRBJ2-3; D possibly corresponds to TRBD1 (5 bases). The germline gives CDR1 ENHRY, CDR2 SYGVKD. V lost 5 bases, J lost 4 bases, and 16 bases lay in between. This CDR3 is 15 amino acids long. The CDR3 coding sequence is TGTGCCATCAGTAAAGGGGAACGCTTCCCAGATACGCAGTATTTT. It specifies CAISKGERFPDTQYF.

The rearrangement uses TRBV6-5 and TRBJ2-5; D uncertain. The length of the CDR3 is 11 residues. V was pared by 7 bases and J by 4 bases, with 7 bases between. Germline V gives CDR1 MNHEY, CDR2 SVGAGI. CDR3 nucleotide sequence: TGTGCCAGCATGAGGTTAGAGACCCAGTACTTC. As protein: CASMRLETQYF.

J is TRBJ2-7 and V is TRBV5-6; D is unresolved. Trimming removed 4 bases from V and 4 bases from J, with 15 bases in between. CDR3 length: 14 amino acids. CDR1 and CDR2 from the germline V gene are SGHDT and YYEEEE. Here the CDR3 reads CASSPGPFEYEQYF. CDR3 in DNA: TGTGCCAGCAGCCCCGGGCCCTTCGAGTACGAGCAGTACTTC.

The chain uses TRBV2 and TRBJ2-7, with TRBD1 identical over 9 bases. Germline-derived CDR1 and CDR2 are SNHLY and FYNNEI. The J segment lost 4 bases and the V segment lost 2 bases, leaving 3 bases of the junction unmatched. The CDR3 spans 14 residues. In nucleotides, the CDR3 is TGTGCCAGCAGTGAAAGGGACAGGGCGTACGAGCAGTACTTC. Translating gives CASSERDRAYEQYF.

The genes are TRBV2 and TRBJ1-3, with 10 bases fitting TRBD1. CDR1 is SNHLY and CDR2 is FYNNEI in the germline V gene. This CDR3 has 17 amino acids. Losses at the gene ends were 6 bases for V and 1 base for J; bases not matched to a gene: 9. CDR3 sequence (DNA): TGTGCCAGCAGCGCCGCGGGGACAGGGGTTTCTGGAAACACCATATATTTT. Its protein product is CASSAAGTGVSGNTIYF.

The count of this clone is one. The chain couples TRBV29-1 to TRBJ2-3; 7 nucleotides agree with TRBD2. V shed 4 bases, J shed 3 bases, and the junction held 4 bases outside the gene matches. Germline values: CDR1 SQVTM, CDR2 ANQGSEA. CDR3 size: 13 residues. The chain's CDR3 is CSVVEGLTDTQYF. The CDR3, as DNA: TGCAGCGTTGTGGAGGGACTAACAGATACGCAGTATTTT.

The chain is built from TRBV5-5 and TRBJ1-3, with 9 bases aligning to TRBD1. CDR3 length equals 18 residues. Germline values: CDR1 SGHKS, CDR2 YYEKEE (reference sequence). Losses at the gene ends were 4 bases for V and 3 bases for J; bases not matched to a gene: 14. The CDR3 here is CASSISGTGRVFGNTIYF. CDR3 bases: TGTGCCAGCAGCATATCCGGGACAGGGAGAGTTTTTGGAAACACCATATATTTT.

The gene calls are TRBV6-4 and TRBJ1-3; D is ambiguous. The CDR3 runs 12 residues. Germline CDR1 is MRHNA and CDR2 is SNTAGT. Trimming removed 9 bases from V and 4 bases from J, with 10 bases in between. CDR3 region: CASTLLGNTIYF. CDR3 bases: TGTGCCAGTACTCTTCTAGGAAACACCATATATTTT.

The rearrangement joins TRBV7-6 to TRBJ2-3, with 8 bases identical to TRBD1. The CDR3 consists of 15 residues. Trimming removed 5 bases from V and 5 bases from J; junction bases left unmatched: 9. The germline CDR1 and CDR2 sequences are SGHVS and FNYEAQ. The CDR3 sequence is CASSERDRLRDTQYF. DNA for the CDR3: TGTGCCAGCAGCGAACGGGACAGGTTGAGAGATACGCAGTATTTT.

V usage is TRBV2 and J usage is TRBJ1-4; D call uncertain. There are 16 residues in the CDR3. From germline, CDR1 is SNHLY and CDR2 FYNNEI. V shed 3 bases and J shed 0 bases, with 11 bases lying between them. Written as DNA, the CDR3 is TGTGCCAGCAGTGAGGGTGTCACTCCAACTAATGAAAAACTGTTTTTT. Protein product: CASSEGVTPTNEKLFF. Based on the CDR3 plus reference TRBV2 and TRBJ1-4, the full variable domain is EPEVTQTPSHQVTQMGQEVILRCVPISNHLYFYWYRQILGQKVEFLVSFYNNEISEKSEIFDDQFSVERPDGSNFTLKIRSTKLEDSAMYFCASSEGVTPTNEKLFFGSGTQLSVL.

J is TRBJ2-3 and V is TRBV6-1; unclear D gene. This CDR3 has 13 amino acids. Trimming removed 11 bases at V and 0 bases at J, with 12 bases between. The germline gives CDR1 MNHNS, CDR2 SASEGT. The CDR3 here is CALKSPSTDTQYF. For the CDR3, the DNA is TGTGCCCTCAAGTCCCCTAGCACAGATACGCAGTATTTT.

This clone has a single count. V usage is TRBV15 and J usage is TRBJ1-2; D is perhaps TRBD1 (5 bases). The CDR3 length is 14 residues. Germline CDR1 LNHNV, CDR2 YYDKDF (reference sequence). Trimming took off 3 bases at V and 5 bases at J, with 13 bases between the two ends. CDR3 nucleotides: TGTGCCACCAGCAGCCCGACAGTTACTTATGGCTACACCTTC. It yields the protein CATSSPTVTYGYTF. Looking up the rest from reference TRBV15 and TRBJ1-2 gives the full variable domain: DAMVIQNPRYQVTQFGKPVTLSCSQTLNHNVMYWYQQKSSQAPKLLFHYYDKDFNNEADTPDNFQSRRPNTSFCFLDIRSPGLGDTAMYLCATSSPTVTYGYTFGSGTRLTVV.

This rearrangement joins TRBV6-5 to TRBJ1-2; 8 bases agree with TRBD1. CDR3 size: 14 residues. V dropped 4 bases and J dropped 3; count of bases not matched to a gene: 4. The germline V gene has CDR1 MNHEY and CDR2 SVGAGI. DNA for the CDR3: TGTGCCAGCAGTTCCGCGACAGGGGACTATGGCTACACCTTC. It specifies CASSSATGDYGYTF.

The V gene is TRBV6-7, the J gene TRBJ2-2; 12 bases fit TRBD2. TRBV6-7 is reported as an ORF; its role is uncertain. This CDR3 comprises 16 residues. V shed 2 bases and J 5 bases; nucleotides not matched to a gene: 3. CDR3 bases: TGTGCCAGCAGTTACCGGCTAGCGGGGGGGACCGGGGAGCTGTTTTTT. This sequence encodes CASSYRLAGGTGELFF.

V gene TRBV2 combines with J gene TRBJ1-4; the D gene is possibly TRBD1 (5 bases). This CDR3 region has 14 residues. The germline V gene has CDR1 SNHLY and CDR2 FYNNEI. The V and J ends lost 7 bases and 8 bases respectively, with 17 bases between them. Here the CDR3 reads CASKMGRGGEKLFF. The CDR3 DNA sequence: TGTGCCAGCAAAATGGGGAGGGGTGGGGAAAAACTGTTTTTT.

The chain couples TRBV28 to TRBJ1-1; 8 bases are shared with TRBD1. J was trimmed by 2 bases and V by 5 bases; bases with no gene match: 4. The CDR3 consists of 14 residues. Germline V CDR1 and CDR2: MDHEN, SYDVKM. The CDR3 nucleotides are TGTGCCAGCAGTCTGGACAGGGTTAACACTGAAGCTTTCTTT. It specifies CASSLDRVNTEAFF.